This T cell receptor beta chain was identified during a study of T cells in Graves' hyperthyroidism and ophthalmopathy. General study findings and limits: Researchers found most expanded thyroid clonotypes above 0.001 in blood as well.

Hyperthyroidism was newly diagnosed in patients aged 18 to 65 (duration under 2 months). The study based diagnoses on clinical symptoms, serum thyroxine and TRAb, thyroid ultrasound and orbital computed tomography. Amplification of TCR beta CDR3 regions was performed using RNA transcripts as template. In the first-round RT-PCR of the TCR CDR3, the HTBI primer set was used. TCRdb passed the multiplex PCR reads through MiXCR, listing each CDR3 protein once. The sample carries about 690,000 distinct CDR3 sequences, around 16% recorded once. In regard to this clonotype: Its cognate antigen is unknown.

This TCR came from a man in his fifties or sixties with Graves' hyperthyroidism. The sample comprised blood.

The CDR3 sequence is CASSHGANTGELFF. The CDR3 DNA sequence: TGTGCCAGCAGTCACGGGGCGAACACCGGGGAGCTGTTTTTT. J is TRBJ2-2 and V is TRBV6-2 or TRBV6-3, with a weak D call TRBD2 (5 bases). V lost 5 bases, J lost 0 bases, and 7 bases lay in between. CDR3 length: 14 amino acids. Germline V lookup: CDR1 MNHEY, CDR2 SVGEGT.